This TCR beta chain was sequenced during a study of response to subunit inactivated influenza vaccine (dated by TCRdb to about 2018). In terms of the full investigation: Deep quantitative profiling of the T cell receptor repertoire was used in the study to follow responses to a trivalent subunit inactivated influenza vaccine. Overall study results and their limits: According to the authors, only a limited number of new T cells may be recruited by each seasonal influenza vaccination.

The method behind the library was RT-PCR. The data were produced on an Illumina HiSeq 2500. TCRdb itself trimmed the public reads at Q25 with fastp, ran MiXCR and retained productive beta chains. Every CDR3 protein is listed once, alongside the most common genes and DNA of its rows. The table for this sample lists fewer than 750,000 distinct CDR3 sequences; less than 15% of them were counted only once. Roughly 10% of the sample is in the top ten clones. The sample holds a few counts of this clonotype. This clone's antigen is unknown. There are no base qualities to consult, and no much larger clone falls within one base. The germline V gene supplies CDR1 MNHEY and CDR2 SVGEGT. V ends up 5 bases short and J 0 bases short, with an unmatched junction base count of 10. Reading from cysteine to phenylalanine, the CDR3 counts 18 amino acids. Only the CDR3 part of the read is kept: 54 bases, read in frame from the first base.

This sequence originates from a man aged 45-60 years who received an inactivated influenza vaccine. Donor details come from another sample of the same person, matched by shared clones. The sequence links TRBV6-2 or TRBV6-3 to TRBJ1-6; 7 junctional bases match TRBD1. Here the sequenced sample was PBMCs from blood, taken 11 to 12 days after vaccination. The sequence in DNA is TGTGCCAGCAGTCATCGGGACAGCGAAAGCTCCTATAATTCACCCCTCCACTTT. This translates into CASSHRDSESSYNSPLHF.